These 24 T cell receptor beta chains were sequenced from one sample in a study of CD8 T cells in ankylosing spondylitis (dated by TCRdb to 2017 to 2019). General findings and caveats noted by the study authors: Blood from ankylosing spondylitis patients appeared to be characterized by a TCR beta motif composed of about eight highly homologous amino acid variants.

No antigen has been identified for these receptors. The protocol used for the library was 5' RACE. TCRdb shows the sequencer as Illumina HiSeq 2500. The public sequencing data were trimmed at Q25 with fastp and processed into clonotypes with MiXCR by TCRdb, which kept only in-frame beta chains. Rows are combined by CDR3 protein, so each entry shows the most common genes and DNA. Present in this sample are some 840,000 distinct CDR3 sequences, about an eighth of which were seen just once. The leading ten clones occupy around 0.51% of the sample. Sample: blood, either unsorted or a sorted T cell fraction (not recorded which). These receptors originate from a male donor with ankylosing spondylitis.

The chain joins TRBV3-1 to TRBJ2-2, with 8 bases lining up with TRBD1. Germline values: CDR1 LGHDT, CDR2 YNNKEL (reference sequence). The J segment lost 6 bases and the V segment lost 2 bases, leaving 5 bases of the junction unmatched. The CDR3 is made up of 15 amino acids. The CDR3 bases are TGTGCCAGCAGCCAACAGGACAGGGCGGCCGGGGAGCTGTTTTTT. Translation: CASSQQDRAAGELFF.

The DNA for the CDR3 is TGCGCCAGCAGCTTGGCCACGGCAGGGGAAGCGGATGAGCAGTACTTC. It is translated as CASSLATAGEADEQYF. This chain links TRBV5-1 with TRBJ2-7; D may be TRBD1 (6 bases). Germline-derived CDR1 and CDR2 are SGHRS and YFSETQ. The V and J ends lost 0 bases and 7 bases respectively, with 20 bases between them. The CDR3 is made up of 16 amino acids.

The CDR3 DNA follows: TGTGCCAGCTCACCAAATGACCACAACATTCAGTACTTC. Its protein product is CASSPNDHNIQYF. The chain recombines TRBV18 with TRBJ2-4; D gene ambiguous. Looked up from germline, CDR1 is KGHSH and CDR2 is LQKENI. CDR3 size: 13 residues. With 2 bases removed from V and 7 bases from J, the gap between germline ends came to 9 bases.

The chain recombines TRBV5-6 with TRBJ2-1, with TRBD2 identical over 7 bases. The germline V gene encodes CDR1 SGHDT and CDR2 YYEEEE. The ends lost 4 bases at V and 8 bases at J; junction bases unmatched: 6. The CDR3 is made up of 13 amino acids. CDR3 in amino acids: CASSPRGVDEQFF. CDR3 DNA sequence: TGTGCCAGCAGCCCACGGGGGGTGGATGAGCAGTTCTTC.

There are a few counts of this clonotype. The rearrangement links TRBV28 to TRBJ1-4; possibly TRBD1 for D (6 bases). CDR3 length: 14 amino acids. Germline V gene lookup returns CDR1 MDHEN and CDR2 SYDVKM. V gave up 3 bases and J gave up 8 bases, with 13 bases separating them. The CDR3 loop reads CASSLPTGGEKLFF. CDR3 nucleotides: TGTGCCAGCAGTTTGCCGACAGGAGGAGAAAAACTGTTTTTT.

There are a few counts of this clonotype. The rearrangement joins TRBV7-9 to TRBJ2-3; TRBD2 might be the D (5 bases). Germline V CDR1 and CDR2: SEHNR, FQNEAQ (reference sequence). There are 11 residues in the CDR3. The germline V and J ends were trimmed by 6 bases and 11 bases, with 12 bases remaining between them. Written as DNA, the CDR3 is TGTGCCAGCAGTTCCGGGGTTGGGCAGTATTTT. Its protein product is CASSSGVGQYF.

This clonotype was counted at least ten times. This chain uses TRBV20-1 with TRBJ2-2; TRBD2 aligns across 12 bases. The CDR3 has 14 amino acids. Per germline, CDR1 DFQATT and CDR2 SNEGSKA (reference sequence). The V segment lost 1 base and the J segment 6 bases; nucleotides outside the gene matches: 0. CDR3 sequence: CSARGLAGAGELFF. The DNA of the CDR3 is TGCAGTGCTAGAGGACTAGCGGGAGCCGGGGAGCTGTTTTTT.

The V and J genes are TRBV12-3 or TRBV12-4 and TRBJ2-1, with D uncertain. V lost 1 base and J 10 bases, leaving 11 bases between the germline ends. This CDR3 spans 13 amino acids. CDR3: CASSLDVGWEQFF. The CDR3, as DNA: TGTGCCAGCAGTTTAGACGTCGGCTGGGAGCAGTTCTTC.

This clonotype has only a few counts. This chain links TRBV12-3 or TRBV12-4 with TRBJ2-3; 14 positions match TRBD2. With V trimmed by 6 bases and J by 0 bases, 11 bases remained unmatched. The CDR3 length is 19 residues. The CDR3 region is CASSSGLAGVRRSTDTQYF. Written as DNA, the CDR3 is TGTGCCAGCAGCTCGGGACTAGCGGGAGTGAGAAGGAGCACAGATACGCAGTATTTT.

The count of this clonotype is one. The CDR3 DNA sequence: TGTGCCAGCAGTAATCCCGGGGGTTTCCAAGAGACCCAGTACTTC. This translates into CASSNPGGFQETQYF. The genes are TRBV6-1 and TRBJ2-5; a weak D match, TRBD2 (6 bases). V gave up 5 bases and J gave up 1 base, with 14 bases separating them. This CDR3 comprises 15 residues. The germline V gene encodes CDR1 MNHNS and CDR2 SASEGT.

At least ten counts were recorded for this clonotype. V and J are TRBV5-1 and TRBJ2-7; maybe TRBD2 (5 bases). The V gene lost 6 bases and the J gene lost 6 bases, with 16 bases spanning the gap. From germline, CDR1 is SGHRS and CDR2 YFSETQ. CDR3 size: 13 residues. CDR3 DNA: TGCGCCAGCACCTACGGGGAAGGAAGCGAGCAGTACTTC. Translating gives CASTYGEGSEQYF.

V and J are TRBV10-3 and TRBJ2-1; 9 bases agree with TRBD1. With 6 bases clipped from V and 7 bases from J, the junction kept 7 bases outside the gene matches. The CDR3 has 14 amino acids. The germline CDR1 and CDR2 sequences are ENHRY and SYGVKD. The chain's CDR3 is CAIRAGTGLNEQFF. The CDR3 nucleotides read TGTGCCATCAGGGCCGGGACAGGGTTAAATGAGCAGTTCTTC.

This clonotype has a count of ten or more. The junction departs from germline at one end; a sequencing error may be responsible. The chain uses TRBV4-3 and TRBJ1-6; D is possibly TRBD1 (5 bases). The CDR3 sequence is 13 residues long. The germline gives CDR1 LGHNA, CDR2 YSLEER. The CDR3 DNA follows: TGCGCCAGTAGCCAAACGAGGGACTCACCCCTCCACTTT. Translation: CASSQTRDSPLHF.

This clonotype showed up just a few times. The chain carries TRBV11-1 and TRBJ2-2; D gene unclear. The V end was cut by 6 bases, the J end by 1 base, with 12 bases between. The CDR3 contains 15 residues. The germline V gene encodes CDR1 SGHAT and CDR2 FQDESV (reference sequence). CDR3 residues: CASRKGWENTGELFF. In DNA, the CDR3 is TGTGCCAGCAGGAAGGGTTGGGAGAACACCGGGGAGCTGTTTTTT.

This clonotype was found a few times. The chain joins TRBV12-3 or TRBV12-4 to TRBJ2-7; no definite D call. Trimming cost V 2 bases and J 2 bases, with 7 bases left between them. CDR3 length: 13 amino acids. The CDR3 coding sequence is TGTGCCAGCAGTTTAACACTTCCCTACGAGCAGTACTTC. This codes for CASSLTLPYEQYF.

This clonotype was detected a few times. The rearrangement uses TRBV29-1 and TRBJ2-7; D unresolved. The CDR3 spans 12 residues. Germline CDR1 SQVTM, CDR2 ANQGSEA. Trimming took 7 bases from V and 5 from J, leaving 15 bases between them. In DNA, the CDR3 is TGCAGCGGAAGAACTACCTACCACGAGCAGTACTTC. It specifies CSGRTTYHEQYF.

Worth noting for this clonotype: A much bigger clone sits one base away, suggesting this may be a read error. The rearrangement links TRBV20-1 to TRBJ2-7; TRBD2 agrees at 7 bases. Germline CDR1 reads DFQATT; CDR2 reads SNEGSKA (reference sequence). This CDR3 has 16 amino acids. The CDR3 nucleotides are TGCTGTGCTACCCTCCGGACTAGTCCCCTTCCATACGAGCAGTACTTC. Amino acids: CCATLRTSPLPYEQYF.

The rearrangement joins TRBV20-1 to TRBJ1-2; possible D gene TRBD1, 6 bases. This CDR3 comprises 12 residues. CDR1 is DFQATT, CDR2 SNEGSKA, per germline (reference sequence). V gave up 3 bases and J gave up 6 bases, with 11 bases separating them. The CDR3 DNA is TGCAGTGCTAGGTTCAGGGGAGATGGCTACACCTTC. Amino acids: CSARFRGDGYTF.

This clonotype was seen repeatedly, ten times or more. V usage is TRBV20-1 and J usage is TRBJ2-2, with 8 positions matching TRBD1. Germline lookup yields CDR1 DFQATT and CDR2 SNEGSKA (reference sequence). Germline trimming cut 6 bases from V and 3 bases from J; bases unmatched to any gene: 6. The CDR3 consists of 14 residues. CDR3 residues: CSAGRQGYTGELFF. The CDR3 region has the DNA TGCAGTGCAGGGAGACAGGGGTACACCGGGGAGCTGTTTTTT.

This clonotype showed up many times. The chain uses TRBV9 and TRBJ2-5; possible D gene TRBD2, 5 bases. Trimming removed 4 bases at V and 4 bases at J, with 17 bases between. The CDR3 is made up of 15 amino acids. Germline values: CDR1 SGDLS, CDR2 YYNGEE. The CDR3 coding sequence is TGTGCCAGCAGCCCGAGGGTTCAATCGATAGAGACCCAGTACTTC. Residues: CASSPRVQSIETQYF.

This clonotype was observed a handful of times. The rearrangement uses TRBV7-2 and TRBJ1-2, with D maybe TRBD1 (6 bases). This CDR3 has 13 residues. The germline V gene encodes CDR1 SGHTA and CDR2 FQGNSA. The V and J ends lost 3 bases and 6 bases respectively, with 11 bases between them. The CDR3 region is CASSFKGGDGYTF. CDR3 bases: TGTGCCAGCAGCTTTAAAGGGGGGGATGGCTACACCTTC.

This sequence joins TRBV9 and TRBJ1-1; no definite D call. Deletions cut 0 bases from V and 6 bases from J, with 12 bases between. CDR1 and CDR2 (germline): SGDLS, YYNGEE. The CDR3 covers 14 residues. This CDR3 reads CASSVEWGVAEAFF. CDR3 nucleotides: TGTGCCAGCAGCGTAGAGTGGGGTGTGGCTGAAGCTTTCTTT.

The V call is TRBV7-2, the J call TRBJ1-2; 7 bases match TRBD1. This CDR3 region has 14 residues. Germline CDR1 and CDR2: SGHTA and FQGNSA. After removal of 0 bases from V and 8 bases from J, the junction contained 6 bases not matched to a gene. As DNA, the CDR3 is TGTGCCAGCAGCTTAGCGGGTCCGACAGGGGGCTACACCTTC. As protein: CASSLAGPTGGYTF. The full variable domain, completed using reference TRBV7-2 and TRBJ1-2, is GAGVSQSPSNKVTEKGKDVELRCDPISGHTALYWYRQSLGQGLEFLIYFQGNSAPDKSGLPSDRFSAERTGGSVSTLTIQRTQQEDSAVYLCASSLAGPTGGYTFGSGTRLTVV.

As concerns this clonotype: Because the CDR3 is missing its conserved closing phenylalanine or tryptophan, this is likely a read error. The limits of the CDR3 on the DNA are not certain, so only TCRdb's listed CDR3 is given. The chain combines TRBV29-1 with TRBJ1-1. The germline gives CDR1 SQVTM, CDR2 ANQGSEA. The CDR3 extends over 8 residues, inclusive of both ends. This CDR3 is CSVGVGLG.